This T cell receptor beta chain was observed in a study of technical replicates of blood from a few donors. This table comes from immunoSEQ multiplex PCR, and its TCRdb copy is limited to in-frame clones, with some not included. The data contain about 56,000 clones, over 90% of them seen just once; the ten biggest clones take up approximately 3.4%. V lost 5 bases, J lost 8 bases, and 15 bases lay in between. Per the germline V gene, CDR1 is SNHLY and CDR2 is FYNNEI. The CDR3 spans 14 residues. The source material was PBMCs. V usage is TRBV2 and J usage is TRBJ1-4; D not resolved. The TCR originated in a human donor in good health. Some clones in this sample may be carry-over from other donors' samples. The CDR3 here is CASSTTVVEEKLFF. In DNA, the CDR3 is TGTGCCAGCAGTACGACGGTAGTGGAGGAAAAACTGTTTTTT.